This TCR beta chain derives from a study of cytomegalovirus exposure and HLA in healthy donors. In the study overall: Previous work identified roughly 120 million unique TCR beta sequences from about 179 million T cells. Study-wide results and limits: Sequencing likely caused a cluster of highly shared sequence variants. Immune exposure was documented only through CMV serostatus. In a later analysis, V- and J-gene trimming of beta chains associated with a DCLRE1C missense variant, replicated independently.

CDR1 is SGHNT and CDR2 is YENEEA in the germline V gene. The length of the CDR3 is 16 residues. V dropped 0 bases and J dropped 3; count of bases not matched to a gene: 5. In the PCR, 60 Vbeta and 13 Jbeta primers were used. Assay used: immunoSEQ multiplex PCR; TCRdb lists only in-frame clones, some missing. The sample includes more than 150,000 clones, 70% to 80% of them seen just once. Details on this clone: The antigen is undetermined.

The chain recombines TRBV11-3 with TRBJ1-5, with TRBD1 matching over 7 bases. The TCR was taken from a man between 18 and 29 years old in good health and CMV-seronegative. Material: PBMCs. The CDR3 DNA reads as TGTGCCAGCAGCTTAGACGGGACAGATCACAATCAGCCCCAGCATTTT. Its translation is CASSLDGTDHNQPQHF.